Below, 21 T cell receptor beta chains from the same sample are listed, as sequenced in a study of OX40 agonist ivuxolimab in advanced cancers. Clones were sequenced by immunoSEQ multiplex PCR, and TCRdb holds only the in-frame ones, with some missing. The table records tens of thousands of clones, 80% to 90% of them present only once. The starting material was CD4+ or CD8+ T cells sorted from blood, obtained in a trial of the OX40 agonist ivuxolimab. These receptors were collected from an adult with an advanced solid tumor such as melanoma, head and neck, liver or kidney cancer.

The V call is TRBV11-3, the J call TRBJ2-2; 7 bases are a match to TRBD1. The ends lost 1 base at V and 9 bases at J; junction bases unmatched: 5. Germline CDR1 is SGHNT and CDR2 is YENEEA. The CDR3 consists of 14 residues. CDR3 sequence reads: CASSLGTGPRELFF. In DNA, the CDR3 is TGTGCCAGCAGCTTAGGGACAGGCCCCCGGGAGCTGTTTTTT. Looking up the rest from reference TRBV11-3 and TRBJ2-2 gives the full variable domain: EAGVVQSPRYKIIEKKQPVAFWCNPISGHNTLYWYLQNLGQGPELLIRYENEEAVDDSQLPKDRFSAERLKGVDSTLKIQPAELGDSAVYLCASSLGTGPRELFFGEGSRLTVL.

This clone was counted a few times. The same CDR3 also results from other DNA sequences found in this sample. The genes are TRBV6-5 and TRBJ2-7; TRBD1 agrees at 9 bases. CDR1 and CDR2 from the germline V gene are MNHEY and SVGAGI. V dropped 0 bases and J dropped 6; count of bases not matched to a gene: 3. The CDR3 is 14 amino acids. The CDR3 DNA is TGTGCCAGCAGTTACTCTGGGACAGGGAGCGAGCAGTACTTC. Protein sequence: CASSYSGTGSEQYF.

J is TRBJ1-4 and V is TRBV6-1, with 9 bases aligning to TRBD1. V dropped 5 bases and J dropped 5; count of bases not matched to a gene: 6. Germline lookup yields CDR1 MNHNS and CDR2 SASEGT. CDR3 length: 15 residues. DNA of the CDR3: TGTGCCAGCAGTCCCACGACAGGGGGGAATGAAAAACTGTTTTTT. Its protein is CASSPTTGGNEKLFF.

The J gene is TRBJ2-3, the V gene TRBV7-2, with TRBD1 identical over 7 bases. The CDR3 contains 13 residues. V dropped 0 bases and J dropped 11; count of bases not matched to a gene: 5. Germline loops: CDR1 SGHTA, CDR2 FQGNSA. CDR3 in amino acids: CASSLAERTGQYF. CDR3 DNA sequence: TGTGCCAGCAGCTTAGCGGAGAGGACAGGGCAGTATTTT. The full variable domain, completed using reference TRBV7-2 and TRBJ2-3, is GAGVSQSPSNKVTEKGKDVELRCDPISGHTALYWYRQSLGQGLEFLIYFQGNSAPDKSGLPSDRFSAERTGGSVSTLTIQRTQQEDSAVYLCASSLAERTGQYFGPGTRLTVL.

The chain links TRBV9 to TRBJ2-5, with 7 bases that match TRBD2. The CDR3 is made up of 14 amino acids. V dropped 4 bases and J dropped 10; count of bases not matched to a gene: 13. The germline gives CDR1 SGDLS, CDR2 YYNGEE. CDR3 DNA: TGTGCCAGCAGCCCCGGGACTACGGGGGAGGGCCAGTACTTC. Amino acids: CASSPGTTGEGQYF.

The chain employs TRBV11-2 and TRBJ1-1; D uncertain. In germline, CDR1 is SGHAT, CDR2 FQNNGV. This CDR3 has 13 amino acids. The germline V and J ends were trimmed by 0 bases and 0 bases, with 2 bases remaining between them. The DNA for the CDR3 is TGTGCCAGCAGCTTAGACGTGAACACTGAAGCTTTCTTT. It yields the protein CASSLDVNTEAFF.

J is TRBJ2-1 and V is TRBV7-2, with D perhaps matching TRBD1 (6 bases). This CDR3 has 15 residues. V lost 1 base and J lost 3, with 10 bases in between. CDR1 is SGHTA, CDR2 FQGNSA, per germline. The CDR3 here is CASSLEGTYYNEQFF. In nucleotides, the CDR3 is TGTGCCAGCAGCTTAGAGGGGACATACTACAATGAGCAGTTCTTC. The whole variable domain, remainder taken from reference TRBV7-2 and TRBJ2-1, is GAGVSQSPSNKVTEKGKDVELRCDPISGHTALYWYRQSLGQGLEFLIYFQGNSAPDKSGLPSDRFSAERTGGSVSTLTIQRTQQEDSAVYLCASSLEGTYYNEQFFGPGTRLTVL.

The CDR3 loop is CASSQDRLDTQYF. The CDR3 DNA reads as TGTGCCAGCAGCCAAGACCGGTTAGATACGCAGTATTTT. The genes are TRBV4-2 and TRBJ2-3; no definite D call. The CDR3 has 13 residues. Germline-derived CDR1 and CDR2 are LGHNA and YNFKEQ. V was clipped by 0 bases and J by 5 bases, with 6 bases between them.

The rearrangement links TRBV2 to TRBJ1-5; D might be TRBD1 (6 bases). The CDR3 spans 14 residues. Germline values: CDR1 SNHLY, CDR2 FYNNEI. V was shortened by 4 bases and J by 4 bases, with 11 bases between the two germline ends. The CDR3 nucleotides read TGTGCCAGCAGTGTAAATAGGGGGAATCAGCCCCAGCATTTT. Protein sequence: CASSVNRGNQPQHF.

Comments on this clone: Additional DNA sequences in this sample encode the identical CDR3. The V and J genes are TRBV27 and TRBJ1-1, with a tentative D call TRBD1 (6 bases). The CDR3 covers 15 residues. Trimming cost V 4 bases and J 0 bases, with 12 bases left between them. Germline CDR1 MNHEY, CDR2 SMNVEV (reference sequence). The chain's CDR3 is CASSSADRLNTEAFF. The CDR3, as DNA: TGTGCCAGCAGTTCGGCCGACAGGTTGAACACTGAAGCTTTCTTT.

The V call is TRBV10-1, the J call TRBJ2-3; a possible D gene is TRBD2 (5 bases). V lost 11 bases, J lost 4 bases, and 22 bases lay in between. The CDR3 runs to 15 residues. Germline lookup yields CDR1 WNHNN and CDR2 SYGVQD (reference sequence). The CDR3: CAAIPGKGFADTQYF. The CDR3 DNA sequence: TGCGCCGCCATACCGGGAAAAGGATTTGCAGATACGCAGTATTTT.

Written as DNA, the CDR3 is TGCGCCAGCAGCTTGGGAGGGACTACCTCCTACAATGAGCAGTTCTTC. Translated, it gives CASSLGGTTSYNEQFF. The chain carries TRBV5-1 and TRBJ2-1; 7 bases agree with TRBD2. The trim removed 0 bases at V and 0 bases at J, leaving 3 bases unmatched. Germline CDR1 and CDR2: SGHRS and YFSETQ. CDR3 length equals 16 residues.

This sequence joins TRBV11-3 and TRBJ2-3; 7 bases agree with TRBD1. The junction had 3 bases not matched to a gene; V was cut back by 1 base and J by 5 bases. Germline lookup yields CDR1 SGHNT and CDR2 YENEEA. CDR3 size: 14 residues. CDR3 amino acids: CASSLGQGGDTQYF. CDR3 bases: TGTGCCAGCAGCTTAGGACAGGGCGGAGATACGCAGTATTTT.

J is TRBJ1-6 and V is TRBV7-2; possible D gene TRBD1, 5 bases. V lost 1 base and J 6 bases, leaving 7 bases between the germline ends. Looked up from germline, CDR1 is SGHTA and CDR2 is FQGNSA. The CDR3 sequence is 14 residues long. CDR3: CASSLGRVNSPLHF. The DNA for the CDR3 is TGTGCCAGCAGCTTAGGCAGGGTTAATTCACCCCTCCACTTT.

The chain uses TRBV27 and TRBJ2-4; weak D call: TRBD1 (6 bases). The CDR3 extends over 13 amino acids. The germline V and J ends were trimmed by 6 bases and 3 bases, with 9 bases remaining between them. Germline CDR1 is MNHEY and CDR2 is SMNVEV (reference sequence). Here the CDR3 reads CASRTGSKNIQYF. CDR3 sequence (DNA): TGTGCCAGCAGGACAGGAAGCAAAAACATTCAGTACTTC.

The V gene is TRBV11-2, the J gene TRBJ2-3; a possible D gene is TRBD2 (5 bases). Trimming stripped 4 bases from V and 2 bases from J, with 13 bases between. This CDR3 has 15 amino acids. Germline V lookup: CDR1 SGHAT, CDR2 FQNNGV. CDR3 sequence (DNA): TGTGCCAGCAGCTCAGAAAGGACTTTCACAGATACGCAGTATTTT. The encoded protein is CASSSERTFTDTQYF.

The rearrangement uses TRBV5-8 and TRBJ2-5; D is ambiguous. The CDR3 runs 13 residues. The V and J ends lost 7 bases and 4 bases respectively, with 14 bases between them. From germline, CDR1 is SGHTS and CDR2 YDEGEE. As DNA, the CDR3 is TGTGCCAGCCAGAAGAGCGATCGAGAGACCCAGTACTTC. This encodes CASQKSDRETQYF.

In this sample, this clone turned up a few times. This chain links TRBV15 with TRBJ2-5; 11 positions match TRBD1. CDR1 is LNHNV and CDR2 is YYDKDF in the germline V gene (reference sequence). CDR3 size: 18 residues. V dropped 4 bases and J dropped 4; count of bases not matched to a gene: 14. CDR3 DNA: TGTGCCACCAGCATTCTCCCCACCGGGACAGGGGGGAGAGAGACCCAGTACTTC. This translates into CATSILPTGTGGRETQYF.

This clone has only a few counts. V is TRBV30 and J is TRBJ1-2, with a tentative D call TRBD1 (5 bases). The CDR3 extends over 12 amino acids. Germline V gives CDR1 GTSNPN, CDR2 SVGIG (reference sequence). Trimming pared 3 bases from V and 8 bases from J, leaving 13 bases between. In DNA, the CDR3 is TGTGCCTGGAGAGGGGACCTGAGAGGCTACACCTTC. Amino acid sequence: CAWRGDLRGYTF.

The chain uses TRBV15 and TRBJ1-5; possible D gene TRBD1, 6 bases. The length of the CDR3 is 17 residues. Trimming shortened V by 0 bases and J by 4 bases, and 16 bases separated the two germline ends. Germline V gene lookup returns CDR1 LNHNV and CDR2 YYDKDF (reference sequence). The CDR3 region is CATSRDYRAGGNQPQHF. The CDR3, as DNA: TGTGCCACCAGCAGAGATTACAGGGCGGGGGGTAATCAGCCCCAGCATTTT.

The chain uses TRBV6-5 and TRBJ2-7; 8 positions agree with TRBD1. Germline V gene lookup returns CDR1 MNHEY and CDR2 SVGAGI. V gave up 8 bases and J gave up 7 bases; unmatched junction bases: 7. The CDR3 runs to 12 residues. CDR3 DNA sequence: TGTGCCAGCCAAGACAGGGGTATAGAGCAGTACTTC. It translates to CASQDRGIEQYF.